This T cell receptor (beta chain) was observed in a study of blood T cell repertoires in COVID-19. On the study more broadly: Researchers got acute and convalescent COVID-19 samples from the United States, Italy and Spain. Sources were T cells, B-cell-depleted T cells, or PBMCs; the material itself was cDNA or gDNA.

Authors' processing steps: It was from reference gene primer amplification that nucleated cell counts were estimated. Clones were read by immunoSEQ multiplex PCR, and TCRdb kept only the in-frame ones, dropping some. V, J and clone size reflect that table, while D and trimming were determined from the DNA. This table holds tens of thousands of clones, more than 80% found once. V dropped 0 bases and J dropped 5 bases, with 10 bases sitting between them. The CDR3 spans 14 residues. In germline, CDR1 is SGHTA, CDR2 FQGNSA. The V and J genes are TRBV7-2 and TRBJ2-5, with a weak D call TRBD2 (5 bases). Sequenced: peripheral blood. This TCR derives from a human donor in a cohort sampled during active COVID-19. The CDR3 protein is CASSLAGAHETQYF. CDR3 coding DNA: TGTGCCAGCAGCTTAGCGGGAGCCCATGAGACCCAGTACTTC. Filled out from reference TRBV7-2 and TRBJ2-5, the complete variable domain reads GAGVSQSPSNKVTEKGKDVELRCDPISGHTALYWYRQSLGQGLEFLIYFQGNSAPDKSGLPSDRFSAERTGGSVSTLTIQRTQQEDSAVYLCASSLAGAHETQYFGPGTRLLVL.